These 15 T cell receptor beta chains were all obtained from the same sample, sequenced in a study of OX40 agonist ivuxolimab in advanced cancers. TCRdb's copy holds only in-frame clones and misses some; the assay was immunoSEQ multiplex PCR. Of around 65,000 clones in the sample, roughly 92% were seen once. The source was CD4+ or CD8+ T cells sorted from blood, collected in a trial of the OX40 agonist ivuxolimab. Source of these receptors: an adult with an advanced solid tumor such as melanoma, head and neck, liver or kidney cancer.

The CDR3 region is CASSEHDRGHYGYTF. In DNA, the CDR3 is TGCGCCAGCAGCGAGCACGACAGGGGTCACTATGGCTACACCTTC. The V call is TRBV5-1, the J call TRBJ1-2; 8 bases are shared with TRBD1. This CDR3 spans 15 amino acids. V dropped 4 bases and J dropped 3; count of bases not matched to a gene: 8. The germline V gene encodes CDR1 SGHRS and CDR2 YFSETQ. Based on the CDR3 plus reference TRBV5-1 and TRBJ1-2, the full variable domain is KAGVTQTPRYLIKTRGQQVTLSCSPISGHRSVSWYQQTPGQGLQFLFEYFSETQRNKGNFPGRFSGRQFSNSRSEMNVSTLELGDSALYLCASSEHDRGHYGYTFGSGTRLTVV.

The rearrangement joins TRBV29-1 to TRBJ1-2; weak D call: TRBD1 (5 bases). This CDR3 spans 15 amino acids. The V gene lost 7 bases and the J gene lost 5 bases, with 23 bases spanning the gap. Germline V gene data show CDR1 as SQVTM and CDR2 as ANQGSEA. This chain's CDR3 is CSAPGRDRQNYGYTF. The CDR3 coding sequence is TGCAGCGCTCCCGGGCGGGACCGACAAAATTATGGCTACACCTTC.

The chain combines TRBV7-9 with TRBJ1-2; 8 bases align to TRBD1. The CDR3 loop spans 16 amino acids. CDR1 is SEHNR and CDR2 is FQNEAQ in the germline V gene (reference sequence). J lost 4 bases, V lost 2 bases, and 9 bases had no gene match. CDR3 in amino acids: CASSLISDRVTYGYTF. DNA for the CDR3: TGTGCCAGCAGCTTAATTTCGGACAGGGTGACCTATGGCTACACCTTC.

This clone was counted once. The junction departs from the called germline gene at one end, perhaps through a read error. The chain employs TRBV7-7 and TRBJ1-5; D gene uncertain. The CDR3 runs to 13 residues. CDR1 SSHAT and CDR2 FNYEAQ come from the germline V gene (reference sequence). CDR3 residues: CASSLAPSQPQHF. The CDR3 nucleotides read TGTGCTAGCAGCTTAGCGCCGTCCCAGCCCCAGCATTTT.

The chain employs TRBV6-6 and TRBJ1-4; no definite D call. Trimming removed 2 bases at V and 8 bases at J, with 12 bases between. This CDR3 contains 14 residues. CDR1 and CDR2 (germline): MNHNY, SVGAGI (reference sequence). CDR3 in DNA: TGTGCCAGCAGTTACGGAGGGTCAGACGAAAAACTGTTTTTT. It encodes CASSYGGSDEKLFF.

The V call is TRBV5-5, the J call TRBJ1-1; D unclear. CDR1 and CDR2 from the germline V gene are SGHKS and YYEKEE (reference sequence). The CDR3 has 13 residues. V lost 0 bases and J lost 4, with 7 bases in between. The CDR3 DNA is TGTGCCAGCAGCTTGGGGGGTGGCACTGAAGCTTTCTTT. Translation gives CASSLGGGTEAFF.

This chain connects TRBV7-9 to TRBJ1-4, with D possibly matching TRBD1 (6 bases). V was pared by 5 bases and J by 5 bases, with 15 bases between. Germline loops: CDR1 SEHNR, CDR2 FQNEAQ (reference sequence). This CDR3 has 15 amino acids. CDR3 bases: TGTGCCAGCAGCCCCTACACAGGGTCCAATGAAAAACTGTTTTTT. This sequence encodes CASSPYTGSNEKLFF.

The chain links TRBV6-1 to TRBJ2-5; D gene unclear. V shed 7 bases and J shed 2 bases, with 11 bases lying between them. Germline CDR1 is MNHNS and CDR2 is SASEGT. The CDR3 is 13 residues long. CDR3 DNA: TGTGCCAGCACCCGAACGGATCAAGAGACCCAGTACTTC. It codes for CASTRTDQETQYF.

The count of this clone is one. The V gene is TRBV28, the J gene TRBJ1-5; 7 nucleotides line up with TRBD1. With V trimmed by 5 bases and J by 0 bases, 7 bases remained unmatched. CDR1 MDHEN and CDR2 SYDVKM come from the germline V gene. There are 16 residues in the CDR3. The CDR3 DNA reads TGTGCCAGCAGTACGGGACAGACGGATAGCAATCAGCCCCAGCATTTT. This sequence encodes CASSTGQTDSNQPQHF.

This clone was counted a single time. V and J are TRBV7-9 and TRBJ1-5; D not certain. CDR3 length: 13 residues. Germline V CDR1 and CDR2: SEHNR, FQNEAQ (reference sequence). Deletions cut 1 base from V and 4 bases from J, with 5 bases between. The CDR3 DNA reads TGTGCCAGCAGCTTAGGGGAGAATCAGCCCCAGCATTTT. Translating gives CASSLGENQPQHF.

The chain couples TRBV27 to TRBJ2-7; D may correspond to TRBD1 or TRBD2 (5 bases each). Trimming shortened V by 0 bases and J by 3 bases, and 12 bases separated the two germline ends. Germline V gene lookup returns CDR1 MNHEY and CDR2 SMNVEV (reference sequence). The CDR3 runs to 15 residues. In DNA form, the CDR3 reads TGTGCCAGCAGTTTATCTCCGGGACCGATCTACGAGCAGTACTTC. Translated: CASSLSPGPIYEQYF.

The gene calls are TRBV7-8 and TRBJ2-1; weak D call: TRBD2 (5 bases). V was clipped by 1 base and J by 3 bases, with 10 bases between them. The CDR3 spans 15 residues. Germline values: CDR1 SGHVS, CDR2 FQNEAQ. The CDR3 protein is CASSLGAGVYNEQFF. The CDR3 nucleotides read TGTGCCAGCAGCTTAGGGGCCGGGGTCTACAATGAGCAGTTCTTC.

The chain is built from TRBV15 and TRBJ1-5; weak D call: TRBD1 (6 bases). The CDR3 is made up of 18 amino acids. CDR1 and CDR2 from the germline V gene are LNHNV and YYDKDF (reference sequence). Trimming took off 0 bases at V and 0 bases at J, with 15 bases between the two ends. CDR3 sequence reads: CATSRDRSQGYSNQPQHF. Written as DNA, the CDR3 is TGTGCCACCAGCAGAGATAGAAGCCAGGGGTATAGCAATCAGCCCCAGCATTTT.

The chain uses TRBV6-6 and TRBJ2-7; D possibly corresponds to TRBD1 (7 bases). Trimming stripped 5 bases from V and 6 bases from J, with 23 bases between. The CDR3 runs to 16 residues. CDR1 MNHNY and CDR2 SVGAGI come from the germline V gene (reference sequence). CDR3 region: CASSVTQGGPVSEQYF. In DNA form, the CDR3 reads TGTGCCAGCAGTGTAACCCAGGGGGGTCCAGTCTCCGAGCAGTACTTC.

CDR3 in amino acids: CASSELWGTSRGEKLFF. As DNA, the CDR3 is TGTGCCAGCAGTGAATTATGGGGGACATCGAGGGGTGAAAAACTGTTTTTT. The V gene is TRBV6-1, the J gene TRBJ1-4; D is possibly TRBD1 (6 bases). Trimming removed 2 bases at V and 7 bases at J, with 20 bases between. The length of the CDR3 is 17 residues. CDR1 and CDR2 from the germline V gene are MNHNS and SASEGT.